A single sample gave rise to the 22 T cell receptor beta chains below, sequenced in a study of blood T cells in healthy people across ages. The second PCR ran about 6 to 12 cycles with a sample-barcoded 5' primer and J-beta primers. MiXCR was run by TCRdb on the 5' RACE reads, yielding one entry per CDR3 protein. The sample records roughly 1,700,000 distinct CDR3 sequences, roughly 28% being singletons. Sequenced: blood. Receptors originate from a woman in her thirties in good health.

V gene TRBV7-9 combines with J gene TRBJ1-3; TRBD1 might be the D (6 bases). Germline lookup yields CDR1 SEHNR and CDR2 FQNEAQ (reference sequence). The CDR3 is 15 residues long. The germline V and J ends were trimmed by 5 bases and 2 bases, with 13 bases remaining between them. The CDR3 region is CASSPRQATGNTIYF. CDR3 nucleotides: TGTGCCAGCAGCCCACGACAGGCAACTGGAAACACCATATATTTT.

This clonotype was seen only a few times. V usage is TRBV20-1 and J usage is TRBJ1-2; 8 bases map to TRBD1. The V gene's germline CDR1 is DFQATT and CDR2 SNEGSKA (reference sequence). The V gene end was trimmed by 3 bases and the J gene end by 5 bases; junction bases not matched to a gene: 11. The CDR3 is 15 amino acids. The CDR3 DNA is TGCAGTGCTAGGGGTGGTGACAGGGGAACGTATGGCTACACCTTC. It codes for CSARGGDRGTYGYTF.

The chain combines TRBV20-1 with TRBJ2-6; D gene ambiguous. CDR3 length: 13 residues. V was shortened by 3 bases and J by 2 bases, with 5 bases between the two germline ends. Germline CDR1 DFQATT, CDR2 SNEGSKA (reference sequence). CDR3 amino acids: CSASFPGANVLTF. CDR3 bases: TGCAGTGCTAGTTTTCCTGGGGCCAACGTCCTGACTTTC.

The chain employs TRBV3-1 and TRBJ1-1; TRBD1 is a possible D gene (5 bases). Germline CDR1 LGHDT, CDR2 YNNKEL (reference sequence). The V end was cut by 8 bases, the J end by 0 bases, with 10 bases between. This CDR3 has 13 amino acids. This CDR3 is CASLDTLNTEAFF. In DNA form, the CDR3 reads TGTGCCAGCTTGGACACGTTGAACACTGAAGCTTTCTTT.

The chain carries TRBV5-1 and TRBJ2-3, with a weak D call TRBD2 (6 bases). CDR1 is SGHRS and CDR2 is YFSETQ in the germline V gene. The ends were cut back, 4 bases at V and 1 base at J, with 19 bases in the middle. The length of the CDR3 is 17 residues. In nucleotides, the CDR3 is TGCGCCAGCAGCCGGATGCGGGCGGGGAGAGGCACAGATACGCAGTATTTT. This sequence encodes CASSRMRAGRGTDTQYF.

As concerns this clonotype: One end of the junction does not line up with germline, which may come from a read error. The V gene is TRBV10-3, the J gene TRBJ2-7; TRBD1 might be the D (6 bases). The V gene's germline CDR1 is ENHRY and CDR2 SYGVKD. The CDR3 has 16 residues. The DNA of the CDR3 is TGTGCCTTCAGTGAGTCGAACCCGTCAGGGGCTTACGAGCAGTACTTC. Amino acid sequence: CAFSESNPSGAYEQYF.

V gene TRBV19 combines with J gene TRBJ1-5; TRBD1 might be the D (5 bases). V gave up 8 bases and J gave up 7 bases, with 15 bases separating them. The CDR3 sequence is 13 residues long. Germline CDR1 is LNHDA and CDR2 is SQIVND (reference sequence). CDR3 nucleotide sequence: TGTGCCAGTCGGGAGGAGGGGAACCAGCCCCAGCATTTT. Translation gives CASREEGNQPQHF.

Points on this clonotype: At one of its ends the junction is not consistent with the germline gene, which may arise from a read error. The CDR3 DNA is TGCGCCAGCAGCGACATCCAGGGGTATGGCCACACCTTC. Amino acids: CASSDIQGYGHTF. J is TRBJ1-2 and V is TRBV5-1; D might be TRBD1 (6 bases). Looked up from germline, CDR1 is SGHRS and CDR2 is YFSETQ. CDR3 length equals 13 residues.

This chain's CDR3 is CASSQEGGPWNEQFF. In DNA, the CDR3 is TGTGCCAGCAGCCAAGAGGGAGGGCCTTGGAATGAGCAGTTCTTC. The rearrangement links TRBV3-1 to TRBJ2-1, with 7 bases lining up with TRBD2. This CDR3 region has 15 residues. V was clipped by 0 bases and J by 7 bases; unmatched bases: 6. Per germline, CDR1 LGHDT and CDR2 YNNKEL (reference sequence).

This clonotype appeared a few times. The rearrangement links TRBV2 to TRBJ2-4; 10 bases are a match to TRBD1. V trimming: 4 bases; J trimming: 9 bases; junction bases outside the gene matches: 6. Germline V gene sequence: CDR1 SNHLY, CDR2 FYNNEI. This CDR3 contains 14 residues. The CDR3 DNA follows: TGTGCCAGCAGTGGGCTGGACAGGGGGAGCATTCAGTACTTC. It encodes CASSGLDRGSIQYF. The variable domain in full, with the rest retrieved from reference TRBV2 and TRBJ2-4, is EPEVTQTPSHQVTQMGQEVILRCVPISNHLYFYWYRQILGQKVEFLVSFYNNEISEKSEIFDDQFSVERPDGSNFTLKIRSTKLEDSAMYFCASSGLDRGSIQYFGAGTRLSVL.

The CDR3 loop reads CSAAWTGPNQPQHF. The CDR3 nucleotides are TGCAGTGCTGCTTGGACAGGACCAAATCAGCCCCAGCATTTT. This chain connects TRBV20-1 to TRBJ1-5; 7 nucleotides agree with TRBD1. V trimming: 5 bases; J trimming: 4 bases; junction bases outside the gene matches: 8. This CDR3 contains 14 residues. Looked up from germline, CDR1 is DFQATT and CDR2 is SNEGSKA (reference sequence).

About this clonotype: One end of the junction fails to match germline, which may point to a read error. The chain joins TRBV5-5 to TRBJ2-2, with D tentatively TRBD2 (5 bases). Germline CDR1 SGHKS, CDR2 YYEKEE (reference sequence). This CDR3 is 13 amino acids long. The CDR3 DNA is TGTGCCAGCAGCCCAATCGGCACCGGGGAGCGGTTTTTT. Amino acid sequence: CASSPIGTGERFF.

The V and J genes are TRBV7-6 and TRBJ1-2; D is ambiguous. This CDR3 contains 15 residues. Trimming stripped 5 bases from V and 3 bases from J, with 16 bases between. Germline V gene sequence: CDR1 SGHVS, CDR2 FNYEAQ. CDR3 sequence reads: CASSPDLDRDYGYTF. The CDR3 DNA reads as TGTGCCAGCAGCCCAGACTTGGATAGAGACTATGGCTACACCTTC.

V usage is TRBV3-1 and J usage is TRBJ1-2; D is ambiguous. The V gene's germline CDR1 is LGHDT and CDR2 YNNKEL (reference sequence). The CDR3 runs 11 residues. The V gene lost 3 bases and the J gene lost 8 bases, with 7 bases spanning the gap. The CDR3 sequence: CASSHAAGYTF. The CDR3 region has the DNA TGTGCCAGCAGCCACGCCGCCGGCTACACCTTC.

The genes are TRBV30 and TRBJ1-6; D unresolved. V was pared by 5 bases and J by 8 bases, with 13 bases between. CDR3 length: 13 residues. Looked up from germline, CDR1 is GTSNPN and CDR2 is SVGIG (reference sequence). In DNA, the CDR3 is TGTGCCTGGCGACCCGGACGGGATTCACCCCTCCACTTT. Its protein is CAWRPGRDSPLHF.

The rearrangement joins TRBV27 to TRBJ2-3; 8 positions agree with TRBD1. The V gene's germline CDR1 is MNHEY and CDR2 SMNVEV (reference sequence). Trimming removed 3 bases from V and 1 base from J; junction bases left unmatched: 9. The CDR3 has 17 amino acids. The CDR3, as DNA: TGTGCCAGCAGTTTCCTTACAGGGGGACGAGGCACAGATACGCAGTATTTT. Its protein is CASSFLTGGRGTDTQYF.

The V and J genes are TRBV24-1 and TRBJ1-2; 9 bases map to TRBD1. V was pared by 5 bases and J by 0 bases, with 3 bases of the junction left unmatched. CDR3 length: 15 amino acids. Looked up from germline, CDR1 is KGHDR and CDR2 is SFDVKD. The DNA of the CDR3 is TGTGCCACCAGTGGAGGACAGGGGACTAACTATGGCTACACCTTC. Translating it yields CATSGGQGTNYGYTF.

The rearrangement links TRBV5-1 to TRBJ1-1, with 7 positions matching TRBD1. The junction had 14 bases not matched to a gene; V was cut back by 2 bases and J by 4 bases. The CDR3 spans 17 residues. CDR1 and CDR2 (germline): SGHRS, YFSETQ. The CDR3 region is CASSFSGTEDLSTEAFF. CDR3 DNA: TGCGCCAGCAGCTTCTCCGGGACAGAGGACCTCAGCACTGAAGCTTTCTTT.

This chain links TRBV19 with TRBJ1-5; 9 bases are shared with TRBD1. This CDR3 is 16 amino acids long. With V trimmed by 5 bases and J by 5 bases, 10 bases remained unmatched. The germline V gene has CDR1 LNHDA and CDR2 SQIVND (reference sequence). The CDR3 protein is CASSAGQGERYQPQHF. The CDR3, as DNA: TGTGCCAGTAGTGCGGGACAGGGAGAAAGGTATCAGCCCCAGCATTTT.

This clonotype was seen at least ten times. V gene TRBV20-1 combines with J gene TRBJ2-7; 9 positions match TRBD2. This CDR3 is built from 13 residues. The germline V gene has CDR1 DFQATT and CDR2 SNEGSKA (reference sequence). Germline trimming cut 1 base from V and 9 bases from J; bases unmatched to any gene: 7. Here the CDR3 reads CSARGGTSWAQYF. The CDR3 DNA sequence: TGCAGTGCTAGAGGGGGGACTAGCTGGGCGCAGTACTTC.

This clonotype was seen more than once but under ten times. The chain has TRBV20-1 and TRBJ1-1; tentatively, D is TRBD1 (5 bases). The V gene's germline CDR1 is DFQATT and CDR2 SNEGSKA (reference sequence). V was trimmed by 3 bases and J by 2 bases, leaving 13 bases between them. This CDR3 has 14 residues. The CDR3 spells CSARVRGFNTEAFF. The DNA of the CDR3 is TGCAGTGCTAGGGTGCGGGGCTTTAACACTGAAGCTTTCTTT.

CDR3: CASSLWGIYEQYF. As DNA, the CDR3 is TGTGCCAGCAGCCTTTGGGGGATCTACGAGCAGTACTTC. J is TRBJ2-7 and V is TRBV6-1, with D perhaps given as TRBD1 or TRBD2 (5 bases each). The germline CDR1 and CDR2 sequences are MNHNS and SASEGT. V lost 6 bases to trimming and J lost 3 bases, with 12 bases between them. This CDR3 has 13 residues.